What follows are 27 T cell receptor beta chains derived from one specimen sequenced in a study of naive and memory T cell subsets (dated by TCRdb to the late 2010s). General conclusions and limits of the study: A few larger clonotypes were present in naive repertoires, especially CD8 naive repertoires, and these clonotypes were possibly memory cells re-expressing CD45RA.

No antigens are known for them. The library was built by means of UMI-ligation and nested PCR. Sequenced using an Illumina MiSeq. The beta constant-region primer was an equimolar mix of two oligonucleotides covering both TRBC1 and TRBC2. Four rounds of PCR were used to amplify ligated cDNA, with nested alpha and beta constant-region primers being used together with the SP2 primer. TCRdb cleaned the public reads at Q25 with fastp, built clones with MiXCR and kept in-frame beta chains. Rows matching on CDR3 protein sequence are summarized as one entry with the most common DNA and genes. The sample table holds roughly 100,000 distinct CDR3 sequences, of which roughly 14% were seen once. Of the sample, around 2.8% is held by the ten largest clones. Sequenced: naive CD8+ T cells from blood. The cell subset or site tag for this specimen amounts to: naive T cells, CD45RA high CD27+. These receptors all come from a human donor in good health.

V is TRBV13 and J is TRBJ1-2, with D perhaps matching TRBD1 (5 bases). The CDR3 sequence is 16 residues long. Germline V lookup: CDR1 PRHDT, CDR2 FYEKMQ (reference sequence). V was shortened by 6 bases and J by 5 bases, with 22 bases between the two germline ends. The CDR3 nucleotides read TGTGCCAGCAGTCAGGGCCGGGGTGGTCTTTTGTATGGCTACACCTTC. Amino acid sequence: CASSQGRGGLLYGYTF. Full variable domain (outside the CDR3, taken from reference TRBV13 and TRBJ1-2): AAGVIQSPRHLIKEKRETATLKCYPIPRHDTVYWYQQGPGQDPQFLISFYEKMQSDKGSIPDRFSAQQFSDYHSELNMSSLELGDSALYFCASSQGRGGLLYGYTFGSGTRLTVV.

In this sample, this clonotype turned up many times. V usage is TRBV6-2 or TRBV6-3 and J usage is TRBJ2-7; TRBD2 matches at 7 bases. Germline V CDR1 and CDR2: MNHEY, SVGEGT. This CDR3 is built from 14 residues. The V gene end was trimmed by 6 bases and the J gene end by 2 bases; junction bases not matched to a gene: 7. For the CDR3, the DNA is TGTGCCAGCAGCCTTAGCGGGTTCCCCTACGAGCAGTACTTC. Encoded protein: CASSLSGFPYEQYF.

This clonotype showed up just a few times. The gene calls are TRBV14 and TRBJ2-1, with 10 bases identical to TRBD2. V gave up 1 base and J gave up 5 bases; unmatched junction bases: 2. Germline V CDR1 and CDR2: SGHDN, FVKESK. The CDR3 consists of 15 residues. The CDR3 reads CASSQAGLANNEQFF. CDR3 nucleotides: TGTGCCAGCAGCCAAGCGGGACTAGCGAACAATGAGCAGTTCTTC.

V is TRBV21-1 and J is TRBJ2-5; TRBD2 reflects the table's D call only, with no check against the DNA. TRBV21-1 is a pseudogene segment. This CDR3 is built from 18 residues. The CDR3 DNA reads TGTGCCAGCAGCAAAGAGGAGGAGGGGCGGGAGGGCCAAGAGACCCAGTACTTC. Residues: CASSKEEEGREGQETQYF.

This rearrangement joins TRBV5-5 to TRBJ2-7; perhaps TRBD1 as D (6 bases). V gave up 4 bases and J gave up 2 bases, with 19 bases separating them. The CDR3 extends over 16 amino acids. The germline V gene encodes CDR1 SGHKS and CDR2 YYEKEE (reference sequence). The CDR3, as DNA: TGTGCCAGCAGCATCATCCGGGACACGGTCACCTACGAGCAGTACTTC. Protein: CASSIIRDTVTYEQYF. Full variable domain (outside the CDR3, taken from reference TRBV5-5 and TRBJ2-7): DAGVTQSPTHLIKTRGQQVTLRCSPISGHKSVSWYQQVLGQGPQFIFQYYEKEERGRGNFPDRFSARQFPNYSSELNVNALLLGDSALYLCASSIIRDTVTYEQYFGPGTRLTVT.

The gene calls are TRBV12-3 or TRBV12-4 and TRBJ2-1, with 9 bases lining up with TRBD2. This CDR3 is 15 amino acids long. Losses at the gene ends were 4 bases for V and 5 bases for J; bases not matched to a gene: 6. The CDR3 DNA follows: TGTGCCAGCAGTTCACGGACTAGCGCAGACAATGAGCAGTTCTTC. Protein product: CASSSRTSADNEQFF.

This chain uses TRBV10-3 with TRBJ2-7; D is possibly TRBD1 (6 bases). Per the germline V gene, CDR1 is ENHRY and CDR2 is SYGVKD. Trimming took off 4 bases at V and 3 bases at J, with 10 bases between the two ends. This CDR3 has 13 amino acids. In nucleotides, the CDR3 is TGTGCCATCAGTGTCGGGACACGCTACGAGCAGTACTTC. Translating gives CAISVGTRYEQYF.

The CDR3 bases are TGCGCCAGCAGCCAAGACCGGTCTCGGTACACTGAAGCTTTCTTT. It encodes CASSQDRSRYTEAFF. The chain joins TRBV4-3 to TRBJ1-1, with D uncertain. The germline gives CDR1 LGHNA, CDR2 YSLEER. This CDR3 contains 15 residues. The germline V and J ends were trimmed by 0 bases and 3 bases, with 11 bases remaining between them.

This chain joins TRBV18 and TRBJ2-1; weak D call: TRBD2 (5 bases). CDR3 length: 15 amino acids. Trimming pared 1 base from V and 8 bases from J, leaving 15 bases between. The germline gives CDR1 KGHSH, CDR2 LQKENI. The CDR3 loop reads CASSPQAEEVDEQFF. In nucleotides, the CDR3 is TGTGCCAGCTCACCACAGGCGGAGGAGGTCGATGAGCAGTTCTTC.

This clonotype was detected a few times. The V call is TRBV20-1, the J call TRBJ2-7; unclear D gene. Germline CDR1 is DFQATT and CDR2 is SNEGSKA (reference sequence). V was pared by 6 bases and J by 4 bases, with 7 bases between. The CDR3 sequence is 10 residues long. The CDR3 DNA is TGCAGTGCCATACCGTACGAGCAGTACTTC. This encodes CSAIPYEQYF.

This clonotype was seen repeatedly, ten times or more. The chain has TRBV20-1 and TRBJ2-2; 10 bases agree with TRBD1. Trimming cost V 0 bases and J 5 bases; bases outside gene matches: 3. Germline CDR1 DFQATT, CDR2 SNEGSKA (reference sequence). The CDR3 runs to 15 residues. The DNA of the CDR3 is TGCAGTGCTAGAGACCCGGGACAGGGGACCGGGGAGCTGTTTTTT. It specifies CSARDPGQGTGELFF.

This clonotype was seen more than once but under ten times. V is TRBV6-1 and J is TRBJ2-3; no firm D call. Germline-derived CDR1 and CDR2 are MNHNS and SASEGT. The CDR3 is 17 amino acids. V shed 5 bases and J shed 0 bases, with 18 bases lying between them. The CDR3 nucleotides read TGTGCCAGCAGTTATACAGTATCGGACCGTAGCACAGATACGCAGTATTTT. Translating it yields CASSYTVSDRSTDTQYF.

In this sample, this clonotype turned up a few times. This chain uses TRBV14 with TRBJ2-7; D gene unclear. The germline V and J ends were trimmed by 1 base and 0 bases, with 7 bases remaining between them. The germline V gene encodes CDR1 SGHDN and CDR2 FVKESK. CDR3 length equals 14 residues. CDR3 in amino acids: CASSQGGYSYEQYF. DNA of the CDR3: TGTGCCAGCAGCCAAGGTGGTTACTCCTACGAGCAGTACTTC.

This clonotype occurred a few times. J is TRBJ2-6 and V is TRBV6-2 or TRBV6-3, with D uncertain. The germline CDR1 and CDR2 sequences are MNHEY and SVGEGT. The V and J ends lost 2 bases and 4 bases respectively, with 12 bases between them. The CDR3 has 16 residues. This chain's CDR3 is CASSYNEGTGANVLTF. The CDR3 nucleotides are TGTGCCAGCAGTTACAATGAAGGTACCGGGGCCAACGTCCTGACTTTC.

This clonotype appeared a few times. This chain joins TRBV7-9 and TRBJ2-1; tentatively, D is TRBD1 or TRBD2 (6 bases each). This CDR3 comprises 16 residues. Per the germline V gene, CDR1 is SEHNR and CDR2 is FQNEAQ (reference sequence). V lost 5 bases and J lost 10, with 24 bases in between. The CDR3 protein is CASSPPTGGAPGEQFF. Here the CDR3 DNA reads TGTGCCAGCAGCCCCCCGACAGGAGGGGCACCGGGGGAGCAGTTCTTC.

The V and J genes are TRBV6-2 or TRBV6-3 and TRBJ1-1; D is undetermined. Germline CDR1 is MNHEY and CDR2 is SVGEGT. The CDR3 sequence is 16 residues long. V was pared by 6 bases and J by 0 bases, with 17 bases between. In nucleotides, the CDR3 is TGTGCCAGCAGCTATGCGACAACTACCATGAACACTGAAGCTTTCTTT. This encodes CASSYATTTMNTEAFF.

The sample holds one count of this clonotype. V and J are TRBV6-5 and TRBJ2-1; 14 nucleotides match TRBD2. The germline V gene encodes CDR1 MNHEY and CDR2 SVGAGI. The CDR3 spans 14 residues. J was trimmed by 6 bases and V by 8 bases; bases with no gene match: 3. CDR3 coding DNA: TGTGCCAGCGGGGGACTAGCGGGGGCCAATGAGCAGTTCTTC. Protein: CASGGLAGANEQFF.

The chain couples TRBV10-3 to TRBJ2-2; 8 bases match TRBD1. Trimming took 8 bases from V and 5 from J; bases not matched to a gene: 7. This CDR3 comprises 14 residues. Germline values: CDR1 ENHRY, CDR2 SYGVKD. The CDR3 region is CAIWTGRETGELFF. In DNA form, the CDR3 reads TGTGCCATCTGGACAGGGAGAGAGACCGGGGAGCTGTTTTTT.

The chain links TRBV11-1 to TRBJ2-3; D possibly corresponds to TRBD1 (6 bases). The V gene's germline CDR1 is SGHAT and CDR2 FQDESV (reference sequence). This CDR3 comprises 17 residues. V shed 0 bases and J shed 2 bases, with 15 bases lying between them. CDR3 sequence reads: CASSLAKDSFPTDTQYF. The CDR3 bases are TGTGCCAGCAGCTTAGCGAAGGACAGCTTCCCCACAGATACGCAGTATTTT.

This clonotype showed up just a few times. V usage is TRBV27 and J usage is TRBJ1-1; possibly TRBD1 for D (5 bases). Looked up from germline, CDR1 is MNHEY and CDR2 is SMNVEV (reference sequence). The CDR3 has 13 residues. The ends were cut back, 7 bases at V and 1 base at J, with 10 bases in the middle. CDR3 DNA: TGTGCCAGCAAGGTTCAGGGGAACACTGAAGCTTTCTTT. Protein: CASKVQGNTEAFF.

This clonotype appeared a few times. The chain uses TRBV11-1 and TRBJ2-7; 9 nucleotides line up with TRBD1. The V and J ends lost 5 bases and 5 bases, in that order; junction bases with no gene match: 13. The CDR3 has 16 residues. CDR1 is SGHAT, CDR2 FQDESV, per germline (reference sequence). The CDR3 DNA is TGTGCCAGCAGCCCCAAGGGACAGGGAGTTATCGACGAGCAGTACTTC. Encoded protein: CASSPKGQGVIDEQYF. Full variable domain (missing parts from reference TRBV11-1 and TRBJ2-7): EAEVAQSPRYKITEKSQAVAFWCDPISGHATLYWYRQILGQGPELLVQFQDESVVDDSQLPKDRFSAERLKGVDSTLKIQPAELGDSAMYLCASSPKGQGVIDEQYFGPGTRLTVT.

The gene calls are TRBV2 and TRBJ2-3, with 7 bases that match TRBD2. Germline trimming cut 5 bases from V and 1 base from J; bases unmatched to any gene: 6. The CDR3 consists of 15 residues. Germline values: CDR1 SNHLY, CDR2 FYNNEI. The CDR3 DNA reads TGTGCCAGCAGTTGGGGGGGGTTCGGCACAGATACGCAGTATTTT. Amino acid sequence: CASSWGGFGTDTQYF.

This clonotype occurred a few times. The J gene is TRBJ2-5, the V gene TRBV5-6; D perhaps matches TRBD1 (6 bases). V lost 4 bases and J lost 4, with 11 bases in between. Germline V gene data show CDR1 as SGHDT and CDR2 as YYEEEE. The CDR3 runs 13 residues. The CDR3 region is CASSRAGVETQYF. CDR3 DNA sequence: TGTGCCAGCAGCCGAGCAGGGGTAGAGACCCAGTACTTC.

This clonotype was seen a few times. V usage is TRBV20-1 and J usage is TRBJ1-1, with D maybe TRBD1 (5 bases). Germline values: CDR1 DFQATT, CDR2 SNEGSKA (reference sequence). The germline V and J ends were trimmed by 5 bases and 3 bases, with 10 bases remaining between them. CDR3 length: 12 residues. The CDR3 protein is CSAGTVDTEAFF. The DNA of the CDR3 is TGCAGTGCTGGGACGGTAGACACTGAAGCTTTCTTT.

In its sample, this clonotype was seen many times. The J gene is TRBJ2-3, the V gene TRBV12-3 or TRBV12-4; 7 bases are shared with TRBD2. This CDR3 comprises 15 residues. The V and J ends lost 3 bases and 5 bases, in that order; junction bases with no gene match: 8. This chain's CDR3 is CASSFPTGGIDTQYF. The CDR3 DNA reads as TGTGCCAGCAGTTTCCCCACCGGGGGGATAGATACGCAGTATTTT.

This clonotype was detected only once. V is TRBV20-1 and J is TRBJ2-7; 7 bases agree with TRBD1. The length of the CDR3 is 14 residues. Unmatched junction bases numbered 5, after V lost 0 bases and J lost 3 bases. Germline assignment: CDR1 DFQATT and CDR2 SNEGSKA (reference sequence). The CDR3 is CSARDRGLVYEQYF. CDR3 coding DNA: TGCAGTGCTAGAGATAGGGGGCTAGTCTACGAGCAGTACTTC.

This clonotype has more than one count but fewer than ten. V usage is TRBV15 and J usage is TRBJ2-3, with D unclear. In germline, CDR1 is LNHNV, CDR2 YYDKDF (reference sequence). CDR3 size: 14 residues. V was clipped by 5 bases and J by 1 base, with 10 bases between them. Here the CDR3 reads CATSGLGGTDTQYF. DNA of the CDR3: TGTGCCACCAGCGGGTTAGGAGGCACAGATACGCAGTATTTT.